What follows is one TCR beta chain and its context. The record originates from a study of blood T cell repertoires in COVID-19. About the research overall: PBMCs, B-cell-depleted T cells, or T cells provided the cDNA or gDNA that made up the material.

Per the original data handling: Amplification of reference gene primers provided the estimated nucleated cell counts. Profiled with immunoSEQ multiplex PCR; TCRdb holds only in-frame clones, not every one. V and J calls and clone size are as listed in that table; D and trimming were resolved from the DNA. The data hold some 200,000 clones, with 85% to 90% observed a single time. Germline V gene lookup returns CDR1 MNHNS and CDR2 SASEGT. The V and J ends lost 3 bases and 7 bases, in that order; junction bases with no gene match: 3. CDR3 length equals 15 residues. Enrolled through a virtual design, the participants were between about 18 and 89 years of age and came from some 25 US areas. Categorization into cohorts depended on clinical history that participants reported.

This TCR derives from a woman between 18 and 29 years old in a cohort exposed to, infected with or recovered from COVID-19 (not recorded which). The sequencing sample was made of PBMCs or T cells enriched from blood (not recorded which). This chain connects TRBV6-1 to TRBJ1-6, with 10 bases identical to TRBD1. This CDR3 reads CASSETGQGNSPLHF. CDR3 in DNA: TGTGCCAGCAGTGAGACGGGACAGGGGAATTCACCCCTCCACTTT.